This TCR beta chain was documented in a study of T cell repertoires in cytomegalovirus infection. Study context: Both a matching HLA type and CMV infection were indicated by public TCR beta signatures.

TCRdb fed the reads into MiXCR, producing one record per CDR3 protein. Of about 310,000 distinct CDR3 sequences detected, around a sixth appear once; the ten largest clones hold approximately 12%. In germline, CDR1 is SGHTA, CDR2 FQGNSA. Trimming removed 1 base from V and 2 bases from J, with 8 bases in between. The CDR3 consists of 14 residues. The table lists this clonotype with many counts. V gene TRBV7-2 combines with J gene TRBJ1-2, with a possible D match to TRBD1 (5 bases). This sequence originates from a human donor in good health (CMV status not recorded). Some clones in this sample may be carry-over from other donors' samples. Sequencing was carried out using PBMCs. The CDR3 bases are TGTGCCAGCAGCTTAGTACAGGCCAACTATGGCTACACCTTC. Translating it yields CASSLVQANYGYTF.